One sample yielded the 16 T cell receptor beta chains listed below, sequenced in a study of T cells after yellow fever vaccination. MiXCR was run by TCRdb on the 5' RACE reads, yielding one entry per CDR3 protein. The sample comprises approximately 160,000 distinct CDR3 sequences, around 9% of which are singletons, and around 33% rests with the top ten. The sample here was CD8+ T cells sorted from PBMCs, taken 45 days after the yellow fever booster vaccination. These receptors came from a man aged 18-30 years who received the YFV17D yellow fever vaccine.

In this sample, this clonotype turned up a few times. The V and J genes are TRBV3-1 and TRBJ2-3, with D tentatively TRBD1 (5 bases). The CDR3 is 16 amino acids. In germline, CDR1 is LGHDT, CDR2 YNNKEL (reference sequence). Trimming took off 1 base at V and 3 bases at J, with 14 bases between the two ends. CDR3 DNA: TGTGCCAGCAGCCAAGGGGGCGGTCAGAGTACAGATACGCAGTATTTT. Protein: CASSQGGGQSTDTQYF.

The V gene is TRBV18, the J gene TRBJ2-3; 9 bases map to TRBD1. The ends lost 8 bases at V and 1 base at J; junction bases unmatched: 7. Per germline, CDR1 KGHSH and CDR2 LQKENI. The CDR3 has 15 residues. The DNA of the CDR3 is TGTGCCAGCGCTCCTCGGGACAGGGGCACAGATACGCAGTATTTT. Its protein product is CASAPRDRGTDTQYF.

This clonotype was recorded many times. The chain has TRBV18 and TRBJ2-5; D gene uncertain. Germline V CDR1 and CDR2: KGHSH, LQKENI. The CDR3 contains 14 residues. V lost 3 bases and J lost 0, with 8 bases in between. The CDR3 reads CASSPTGYQETQYF. In nucleotides, the CDR3 is TGTGCCAGCTCACCGACCGGGTACCAAGAGACCCAGTACTTC.

This clonotype was found a few times. The chain uses TRBV3-1 and TRBJ2-1; possible D gene TRBD1, 5 bases. Germline assignment: CDR1 LGHDT and CDR2 YNNKEL (reference sequence). The ends were cut back, 4 bases at V and 4 bases at J, with 11 bases in the middle. This CDR3 has 14 amino acids. CDR3: CASSPGAEYNEQFF. As DNA, the CDR3 is TGTGCCAGCAGCCCTGGGGCGGAGTACAATGAGCAGTTCTTC.

This sequence joins TRBV28 and TRBJ2-7; 8 positions agree with TRBD1. CDR1 and CDR2 (germline): MDHEN, SYDVKM. After removal of 4 bases from V and 5 bases from J, the junction contained 7 bases not matched to a gene. CDR3 length: 14 amino acids. DNA of the CDR3: TGTGCCAGCAGTTCCCGGACAGGGTTCAACGAGCAGTACGTC. The encoded protein is CASSSRTGFNEQYV.

The rearrangement uses TRBV6-1 and TRBJ1-2; 9 positions agree with TRBD1. V dropped 2 bases and J dropped 2; count of bases not matched to a gene: 12. The CDR3 runs 18 residues. Germline assignment: CDR1 MNHNS and CDR2 SASEGT. As DNA, the CDR3 is TGTGCCAGCAGTGAATTCATTGGAGGGGGGACAGGGAACTATGGCTACACCTTC. Amino acid sequence: CASSEFIGGGTGNYGYTF.

The chain couples TRBV19 to TRBJ1-5; D is perhaps TRBD1 (5 bases). This CDR3 spans 16 amino acids. Deletions cut 5 bases from V and 4 bases from J, with 18 bases between. Germline V gene lookup returns CDR1 LNHDA and CDR2 SQIVND (reference sequence). The CDR3 loop is CASSPLKTVRNQPQHF. CDR3 DNA sequence: TGTGCCAGTAGTCCCCTCAAGACAGTTCGTAATCAGCCCCAGCATTTT.

This clonotype was recorded at least ten times. The chain uses TRBV4-3 and TRBJ2-3; D not resolved. The V and J ends lost 0 bases and 6 bases respectively, with 10 bases between them. CDR1 is LGHNA and CDR2 is YSLEER in the germline V gene. This CDR3 spans 14 amino acids. CDR3 loop: CASSQDGSGDTQYF. Here the CDR3 DNA reads TGCGCCAGCAGCCAAGATGGATCAGGCGATACGCAGTATTTT.

This clonotype was seen many times. J is TRBJ2-7 and V is TRBV2, with 9 bases matching TRBD1. CDR1 and CDR2 from the germline V gene are SNHLY and FYNNEI. V gave up 1 base and J gave up 2 bases; unmatched junction bases: 0. There are 14 residues in the CDR3. CDR3 region: CASSEGTGAYEQYV. CDR3 coding DNA: TGTGCCAGCAGTGAAGGGACAGGGGCCTACGAGCAGTACGTC.

This clonotype was observed at least ten times. This rearrangement joins TRBV5-1 to TRBJ2-7; possible D gene TRBD2, 6 bases. Germline assignment: CDR1 SGHRS and CDR2 YFSETQ. The CDR3 length is 14 residues. V lost 5 bases to trimming and J lost 4 bases, with 16 bases between them. The CDR3 loop is CASSPWDSRYEQYF. Here the CDR3 DNA reads TGCGCCAGCAGTCCCTGGGACTCCCGATACGAGCAGTACTTC.

This clonotype was seen repeatedly, ten times or more. In DNA, the CDR3 is TGTGCCAGCACCTCGGCGGCAGGTCCCACAGATACGCAGTATTTT. This translates into CASTSAAGPTDTQYF. The chain couples TRBV12-3 or TRBV12-4 to TRBJ2-3; D call uncertain. The CDR3 length is 15 residues. Trimming removed 7 bases at V and 2 bases at J, with 16 bases between.

The chain links TRBV27 to TRBJ2-7; 8 nucleotides line up with TRBD2. V shed 2 bases and J 4 bases; nucleotides not matched to a gene: 7. The CDR3 runs 15 residues. Germline-derived CDR1 and CDR2 are MNHEY and SMNVEV (reference sequence). The CDR3, as DNA: TGTGCCAGCAGTTTACAGGCGGGGGGCGTATACGAGCAGTACTTC. Translated: CASSLQAGGVYEQYF.

This clonotype showed up just a few times. The chain combines TRBV4-1 with TRBJ2-1; D gene uncertain. V gave up 1 base and J gave up 3 bases, with 13 bases separating them. The germline gives CDR1 MGHRA, CDR2 YSYEKL. This CDR3 has 16 residues. The CDR3 protein is CASSQVDGGGYNEQFF. CDR3 nucleotide sequence: TGCGCCAGCAGCCAAGTCGATGGCGGCGGCTACAATGAGCAGTTCTTC.

This clonotype has more than one count but fewer than ten. The chain uses TRBV9 and TRBJ2-7, with 10 bases aligning to TRBD2. The CDR3 consists of 15 residues. J was trimmed by 0 bases and V by 4 bases; bases with no gene match: 4. CDR1 and CDR2 from the germline V gene are SGDLS and YYNGEE. CDR3 in amino acids: CASSLTSGASYEQYF. The CDR3, as DNA: TGTGCCAGCAGCCTAACTAGCGGGGCCTCCTACGAGCAGTACTTC.

The rearrangement links TRBV7-8 to TRBJ1-2, with 8 bases lining up with TRBD1. Germline trimming cut 1 base from V and 6 bases from J; bases unmatched to any gene: 7. The CDR3 covers 15 residues. Looked up from germline, CDR1 is SGHVS and CDR2 is FQNEAQ. In nucleotides, the CDR3 is TGTGCCAGCAGCTTAGTCCCACAGGGGGTGGATGGCTACACCTTC. Amino acid sequence: CASSLVPQGVDGYTF.

V and J are TRBV6-5 and TRBJ2-3; TRBD1 might be the D (6 bases). This CDR3 is 14 amino acids long. Germline assignment: CDR1 MNHEY and CDR2 SVGAGI. V lost 4 bases and J lost 0, with 8 bases in between. DNA for the CDR3: TGTGCCAGCAGTTGGGGGCCCAGCACAGATACGCAGTATTTT. It translates to CASSWGPSTDTQYF.